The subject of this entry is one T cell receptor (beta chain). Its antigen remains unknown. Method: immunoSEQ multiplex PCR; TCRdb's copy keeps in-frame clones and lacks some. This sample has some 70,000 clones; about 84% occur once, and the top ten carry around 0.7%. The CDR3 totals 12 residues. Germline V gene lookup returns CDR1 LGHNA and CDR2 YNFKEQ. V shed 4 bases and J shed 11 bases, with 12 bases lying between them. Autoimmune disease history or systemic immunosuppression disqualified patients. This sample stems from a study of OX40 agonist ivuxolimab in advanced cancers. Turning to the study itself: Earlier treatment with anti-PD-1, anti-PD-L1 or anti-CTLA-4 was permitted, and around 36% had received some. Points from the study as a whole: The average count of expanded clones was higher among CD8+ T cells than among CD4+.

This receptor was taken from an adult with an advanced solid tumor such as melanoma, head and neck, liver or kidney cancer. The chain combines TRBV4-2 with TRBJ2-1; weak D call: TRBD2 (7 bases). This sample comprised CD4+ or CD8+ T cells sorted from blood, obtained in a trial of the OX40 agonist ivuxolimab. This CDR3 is CASSPGGPKQFF. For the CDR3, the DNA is TGTGCCAGCAGCCCGGGGGGCCCCAAGCAGTTCTTC.